Listed here are 23 T cell receptor beta chains from one sample, sequenced in a study of post-analysis software for immune sequencing data. Study outcomes and limitations: Elevated frequency relative to controls characterized four to six TRBV segments in patients, TRBV5-6, TRBV5-1 and TRBV20-1 among them.

Every TCR beta cDNA library bore unique molecular identifiers. In TCRdb, the PCR reads were re-called with MiXCR into one record per CDR3 protein. Counted here are hundreds of thousands of distinct CDR3 sequences, around 40% occurring once; the ten biggest clones make up under 2%. For these receptors, no antigen is known. Sequencing was performed on blood. All receptors come from a girl aged 5-17 years with multiple sclerosis.

V usage is TRBV20-1 and J usage is TRBJ2-5, with 14 bases fitting TRBD2. V lost 0 bases, J lost 5 bases, and 8 bases stayed unmatched. There are 17 residues in the CDR3. Germline loops: CDR1 DFQATT, CDR2 SNEGSKA (reference sequence). The CDR3 loop is CSARDRLAGGIRETQYF. DNA for the CDR3: TGCAGTGCTAGAGATCGACTAGCGGGGGGGATCAGGGAGACCCAGTACTTC.

The table lists this clonotype with a few counts. The rearrangement links TRBV3-1 to TRBJ2-7; D is unresolved. Germline V lookup: CDR1 LGHDT, CDR2 YNNKEL (reference sequence). This CDR3 region has 14 residues. Trimming took 1 base from V and 3 from J, leaving 10 bases between them. The CDR3 DNA follows: TGTGCCAGCAGCCAAGCAGCGACGTACTACGAGCAGTACTTC. Its translation: CASSQAATYYEQYF.

This clonotype was seen more than once but under ten times. The genes are TRBV24-1 and TRBJ2-1; 14 bases map to TRBD2. Per germline, CDR1 KGHDR and CDR2 SFDVKD. The CDR3 loop spans 17 amino acids. The junction had 8 bases not matched to a gene; V was cut back by 4 bases and J by 7 bases. The CDR3, as DNA: TGTGCCACCAGTGACCCGGGGACTAGCGGGAGCCGGAATGAGCAGTTCTTC. It specifies CATSDPGTSGSRNEQFF.

This clonotype was seen a few times. V usage is TRBV20-1 and J usage is TRBJ2-5, with 7 nucleotides matching TRBD2. TRBJ2-7 explains the end of the DNA better; the J call may be wrong. The V gene's germline CDR1 is DFQATT and CDR2 SNEGSKA (reference sequence). This CDR3 spans 15 amino acids. The CDR3 region has the DNA TGCAGTGCTAGAGATCGCGGGAGTGGGAGCTACGAGCAGTACTTC. Translating it yields CSARDRGSGSYEQYF.

The genes are TRBV18 and TRBJ2-2; D remains unclear. Trimming removed 2 bases at V and 1 base at J, with 8 bases between. Germline CDR1 KGHSH, CDR2 LQKENI. CDR3 length equals 15 residues. The CDR3 region has the DNA TGTGCCAGCTCACCAATGGTGCTGAACACCGGGGAGCTGTTTTTT. Its protein is CASSPMVLNTGELFF.

This clonotype has just a few counts. The CDR3 protein is CASSWTLIVTDTQYF. DNA for the CDR3: TGTGCCAGCAGTTGGACTTTGATAGTCACAGATACGCAGTATTTT. V and J are TRBV12-3 or TRBV12-4 and TRBJ2-3, with D possibly TRBD2 on 5 matching bases. V lost 4 bases and J lost 2, with 13 bases in between. The CDR3 sequence is 15 residues long.

The chain has TRBV20-1 and TRBJ1-2; TRBD1 matches at 8 bases. CDR1 and CDR2 (germline): DFQATT, SNEGSKA (reference sequence). The V segment lost 5 bases and the J segment 4 bases; nucleotides outside the gene matches: 3. The CDR3 is made up of 12 amino acids. The CDR3 spells CSARQGTYGYTF. The CDR3 DNA sequence: TGCAGTGCTCGACAGGGGACCTATGGCTACACCTTC.

This clonotype has ten or more counts. V and J are TRBV5-6 and TRBJ2-7; D possibly matches TRBD1 or TRBD2 (5 bases each). This CDR3 comprises 16 residues. The germline V gene has CDR1 SGHDT and CDR2 YYEEEE. Trimming cost V 4 bases and J 0 bases, with 17 bases left between them. CDR3 in amino acids: CASSLVGDVSSYEQYF. For the CDR3, the DNA is TGTGCCAGCAGCCTCGTTGGGGACGTCAGCTCCTACGAGCAGTACTTC.

Remarks on this clonotype: At one boundary the junction diverges from the germline segment, which might be a read error. The chain joins TRBV11-2 to TRBJ2-7; either TRBD1 or TRBD2 may supply D (5 bases each). There are 13 residues in the CDR3. Germline values: CDR1 SGHAT, CDR2 FQNNGV. The CDR3 reads CASSRGGIYGQYF. The CDR3 coding sequence is TGTGCCAGCAGCCGGGGCGGAATCTACGGGCAGTACTTC.

This clonotype turned up a few times. The V call is TRBV27, the J call TRBJ2-7, with a weak D call TRBD2 (7 bases). V lost 1 base to trimming and J lost 5 bases, with 15 bases between them. Looked up from germline, CDR1 is MNHEY and CDR2 is SMNVEV (reference sequence). This CDR3 has 15 amino acids. The CDR3 here is CASSLYRGAPHEQYF. The CDR3 DNA follows: TGTGCCAGCAGTTTATATCGGGGGGCGCCCCACGAGCAGTACTTC.

The rearrangement links TRBV29-1 to TRBJ1-1; 8 bases align to TRBD1. From germline, CDR1 is SQVTM and CDR2 ANQGSEA. The CDR3 contains 12 residues. Losses at the gene ends were 6 bases for V and 4 bases for J; bases not matched to a gene: 4. CDR3 sequence: CSVTGGITEAFF. For the CDR3, the DNA is TGCAGCGTAACAGGGGGGATCACTGAAGCTTTCTTT. Full variable domain (missing parts from reference TRBV29-1 and TRBJ1-1): SAVISQKPSRDICQRGTSLTIQCQVDSQVTMMFWYRQQPGQSLTLIATANQGSEATYESGFVIDKFPISRPNLTFSTLTVSNMSPEDSSIYLCSVTGGITEAFFGQGTRLTVV.

The rearrangement links TRBV5-1 to TRBJ2-1; D unclear. The V and J ends lost 1 base and 1 base respectively, with 12 bases between them. This CDR3 is built from 16 residues. Germline loops: CDR1 SGHRS, CDR2 YFSETQ. The CDR3 here is CASSLPTANSYNEQFF. As DNA, the CDR3 is TGCGCCAGCAGCTTGCCAACAGCCAATTCCTACAATGAGCAGTTCTTC.

The CDR3 protein is CASSFQGETQYF. The CDR3 coding sequence is TGTGCCAGCAGTTTTCAGGGGGAGACCCAGTACTTC. The chain employs TRBV7-6 and TRBJ2-4, with D possibly being TRBD1 (6 bases). The end of the DNA is better explained by TRBJ2-5, so the J call may be wrong. Germline values: CDR1 SGHVS, CDR2 FNYEAQ. This CDR3 spans 12 amino acids.

The V and J genes are TRBV12-3 or TRBV12-4 and TRBJ2-5; 7 bases are a match to TRBD2. The J call may be wrong; the DNA end is better matched by TRBJ2-7. This CDR3 is 14 amino acids long. The CDR3 DNA sequence: TGTGCCAGCAGTTCGGGGGGTAGTTTGAACGAGCAGTACTTC. Its translation: CASSSGGSLNEQYF.

The chain employs TRBV7-6 and TRBJ2-7, with 15 bases identical to TRBD2. The germline V gene encodes CDR1 SGHVS and CDR2 FNYEAQ. This CDR3 is built from 16 residues. Unmatched junction bases numbered 10, after V lost 8 bases and J lost 5 bases. The CDR3 region has the DNA TGTGCCAGCGCTGGACTAGCGGGAGGGCTTACCCACGAGCAGTACTTC. Protein product: CASAGLAGGLTHEQYF. The full variable domain, in which reference TRBV7-6 and TRBJ2-7 provide the parts outside the CDR3, is GAGVSQSPRYKVTKRGQDVALRCDPISGHVSLYWYRQALGQGPEFLTYFNYEAQQDKSGLPNDRFSAERPEGSISTLTIQRTEQRDSAMYRCASAGLAGGLTHEQYFGPGTRLTVT.

A few counts support this clonotype. The chain recombines TRBV7-9 with TRBJ2-5; 7 bases match TRBD2. CDR1 and CDR2 from the germline V gene are SEHNR and FQNEAQ (reference sequence). This CDR3 has 15 amino acids. The ends lost 5 bases at V and 5 bases at J; junction bases unmatched: 11. This CDR3 is CASSTLAGVDETQYF. As DNA, the CDR3 is TGTGCCAGCAGCACTTTGGCGGGGGTGGATGAGACCCAGTACTTC.

This clonotype was detected only a few times. The junction departs from the called germline gene at one end, perhaps through a read error. J is TRBJ2-1 and V is TRBV5-1; TRBD1 is a possible D gene (6 bases). This CDR3 has 12 residues. Germline V gene data show CDR1 as SGHRS and CDR2 as YFSETQ. The CDR3 DNA reads TGTGCCAGCAGCTTGAGGGGGAGTGAGCAGTTCTTC. As protein: CASSLRGSEQFF.

The chain has TRBV6-5 and TRBJ2-6; D gene uncertain. The CDR3 totals 15 residues. Germline V gene sequence: CDR1 MNHEY, CDR2 SVGAGI. V lost 4 bases and J lost 4, with 11 bases in between. The CDR3 sequence is CASSLRMSGANVLTF. Here the CDR3 DNA reads TGTGCCAGCAGTTTGAGGATGTCGGGGGCCAACGTCCTGACTTTC.

The chain carries TRBV5-6 and TRBJ1-2; possible D gene TRBD1, 5 bases. This CDR3 region has 14 residues. Trimming removed 1 base at V and 4 bases at J, with 11 bases between. Germline values: CDR1 SGHDT, CDR2 YYEEEE. In DNA form, the CDR3 reads TGTGCCAGCAGCTTGCAGGGACTCCCCTATGGCTACACCTTC. Amino acids: CASSLQGLPYGYTF.

The rearrangement links TRBV12-3 or TRBV12-4 to TRBJ1-5; TRBD1 aligns across 7 bases. Germline trimming cut 4 bases from V and 3 bases from J; bases unmatched to any gene: 12. The CDR3 has 17 amino acids. The CDR3 sequence is CASSWIGGGLYNQPQHF. CDR3 DNA: TGTGCCAGCAGTTGGATCGGAGGGGGCCTCTACAATCAGCCCCAGCATTTT.

The chain links TRBV5-1 to TRBJ1-1, with D tentatively TRBD1 (5 bases). V lost 0 bases to trimming and J lost 4 bases, with 13 bases between them. There are 15 residues in the CDR3. The germline CDR1 and CDR2 sequences are SGHRS and YFSETQ. Here the CDR3 reads CASSLGPRGFTEAFF. Written as DNA, the CDR3 is TGCGCCAGCAGCTTGGGTCCCCGGGGGTTCACTGAAGCTTTCTTT.

The rearrangement links TRBV20-1 to TRBJ2-7; no clear D. Germline lookup yields CDR1 DFQATT and CDR2 SNEGSKA (reference sequence). The V end lost 4 bases, the J end lost 1 base, and 14 bases lay between the germline ends. The CDR3 consists of 14 residues. The CDR3 DNA reads as TGCAGTGCTACAAAGGGCAGGCGTTCCTACGAGCAGTACTTC. Encoded protein: CSATKGRRSYEQYF.

The rearrangement uses TRBV6-2 or TRBV6-3 and TRBJ2-2; 8 bases align to TRBD1. The CDR3 runs to 13 residues. V lost 6 bases, J lost 6 bases, and 3 bases stayed unmatched. Germline loops: CDR1 MNHEY, CDR2 SVGEGT. The CDR3 DNA reads TGTGCCAGCAGACCGACAGGGGCCGGGGAGCTGTTTTTT. Its protein product is CASRPTGAGELFF.